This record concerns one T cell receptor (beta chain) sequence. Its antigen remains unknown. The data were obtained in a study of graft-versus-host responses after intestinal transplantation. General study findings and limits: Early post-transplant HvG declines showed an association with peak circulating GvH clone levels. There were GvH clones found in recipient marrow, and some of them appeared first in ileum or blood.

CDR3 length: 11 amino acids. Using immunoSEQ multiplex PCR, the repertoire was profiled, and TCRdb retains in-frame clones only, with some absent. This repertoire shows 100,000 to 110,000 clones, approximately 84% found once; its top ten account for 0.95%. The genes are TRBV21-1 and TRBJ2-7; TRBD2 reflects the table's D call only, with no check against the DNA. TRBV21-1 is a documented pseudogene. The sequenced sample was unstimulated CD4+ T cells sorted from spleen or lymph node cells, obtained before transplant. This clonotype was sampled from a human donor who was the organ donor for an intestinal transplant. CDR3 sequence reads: CASSGTIEQYF. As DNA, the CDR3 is TGTGCCAGCAGCGGAACTATCGAGCAGTACTTC.